This is a list of T cell receptor beta chains from one sample in a study of CD8 T cells in ankylosing spondylitis. TCRdb called the 5' RACE reads again in MiXCR, with one record for every CDR3 protein. The data show fewer than 400,000 distinct CDR3 sequences, 20% to 25% seen once. Sample: blood, either unsorted or a sorted T cell fraction (not recorded which). These receptors originate from a male donor with ankylosing spondylitis. CDR3s include the opening cysteine and the closing phenylalanine or tryptophan. A D gene is named only where the DNA matches it firmly.

TRBV12-3/TRBV12-4,-,TRBJ2-1,15,CASSAHGGSYNEQFF
TRBV11-2,-,TRBJ2-5,16,CASGLDGQWYQETQYF
TRBV2,-,TRBJ2-2,16,CASSLNQGFETGELFF
TRBV10-3,-,TRBJ1-2,12,CASSGDRYGYTF
TRBV5-1,-,TRBJ1-4,14,CASRPGTWGEKLFF
TRBV9,TRBD1,TRBJ1-2,14,CASSLLTGMNGYTF
TRBV29-1,-,TRBJ1-1,14,CSVDREYRVRDAFF
TRBV7-2,-,TRBJ1-4,13,CASSLIANEKLFF
TRBV3-1,-,TRBJ1-4,13,CASSQGGAEKLFF
TRBV28,-,TRBJ1-1,14,CASSFSTVHTEAFF
TRBV6-6,-,TRBJ2-1,13,CASSGEKDNEQFF
TRBV20-1,-,TRBJ2-1,15,CSARGRKDRYNEQFF
TRBV28,-,TRBJ2-5,15,CASTKLRHTQETQYF
TRBV14,-,TRBJ2-1,18,CASSLPTRASVRWNEQFF
TRBV29-1,-,TRBJ1-4,15,CSVAGDRQSNEKLFF
TRBV6-2/TRBV6-3,-,TRBJ2-2,20,CASRALSARRGGTDTGELFF
TRBV5-1,TRBD1,TRBJ1-4,14,CASSADRAGEKLFF
TRBV6-5,-,TRBJ2-3,16,CASSYGGGSSTDTQYF
TRBV29-1,-,TRBJ2-7,11,CSVGDLYEQYF
TRBV3-1,TRBD1,TRBJ1-2,14,CASSHLTGAGGYTF
TRBV12-3/TRBV12-4,-,TRBJ2-5,13,CASSLSGPETQYF
TRBV29-1,-,TRBJ2-1,13,CSVESLGGDEQFF